Following are 13 T cell receptor beta chains from one sample sequenced in a study of blood T cell repertoires in COVID-19. The method was immunoSEQ multiplex PCR; TCRdb's version includes in-frame clones alone and lacks a portion of them. The sample consists of a few hundred thousand clones, less than 90% of them appearing once. The source material was peripheral blood. The receptors shown here come from a woman aged 60-75 years who had recovered from COVID-19.

The rearrangement uses TRBV6-5 and TRBJ1-1, with D unresolved. The V and J ends lost 7 bases and 2 bases respectively, with 17 bases between them. CDR3 length: 15 residues. CDR1 and CDR2 from the germline V gene are MNHEY and SVGAGI. This CDR3 reads CASNIRSTHNTEAFF. DNA of the CDR3: TGTGCCAGCAACATAAGGAGTACACATAACACTGAAGCTTTCTTT.

The chain is built from TRBV5-6 and TRBJ2-3; 9 positions agree with TRBD2. This CDR3 contains 15 residues. J lost 4 bases, V lost 0 bases, and 3 bases had no gene match. Looked up from germline, CDR1 is SGHDT and CDR2 is YYEEEE. The CDR3 loop reads CASSLVTSGPDTQYF. The CDR3 DNA is TGTGCCAGCAGCTTGGTAACTAGCGGGCCAGATACGCAGTATTTT.

The chain carries TRBV5-5 and TRBJ1-3, with D unresolved. Deletions cut 3 bases from V and 0 bases from J, with 10 bases between. Germline V gene sequence: CDR1 SGHKS, CDR2 YYEKEE (reference sequence). The CDR3 sequence is 15 residues long. CDR3 DNA sequence: TGTGCCAGCAGCTCTCGAGAGATCTCTGGAAACACCATATATTTT. Encoded protein: CASSSREISGNTIYF. Full variable domain (remainder filled in from reference TRBV5-5 and TRBJ1-3): DAGVTQSPTHLIKTRGQQVTLRCSPISGHKSVSWYQQVLGQGPQFIFQYYEKEERGRGNFPDRFSARQFPNYSSELNVNALLLGDSALYLCASSSREISGNTIYFGEGSWLTVV.

This chain joins TRBV18 and TRBJ2-5; D is undetermined. Germline CDR1 and CDR2: KGHSH and LQKENI. V dropped 8 bases and J dropped 1 base, with 8 bases sitting between them. The CDR3 covers 12 residues. The CDR3 region has the DNA TGTGCCAGCGCTGCACTCCAAGAGACCCAGTACTTC. It is translated as CASAALQETQYF.

CDR3 protein: CAWSVRAGELFF. The CDR3 DNA reads as TGTGCCTGGAGTGTACGGGCAGGGGAACTGTTTTTT. V gene TRBV30 combines with J gene TRBJ1-4, with a possible D match to TRBD1 (6 bases). The V and J ends lost 0 bases and 12 bases respectively, with 11 bases between them. CDR3 size: 12 residues. Germline loops: CDR1 GTSNPN, CDR2 SVGIG (reference sequence).

The CDR3 DNA follows: TGTGCCAGCAGCACCCAGGTTGCTGGAAACACCATATATTTT. The encoded protein is CASSTQVAGNTIYF. The V and J genes are TRBV7-8 and TRBJ1-3; unclear D gene. Germline V gives CDR1 SGHVS, CDR2 FQNEAQ. Trimming left V 5 bases short and J 2 bases short, with 10 bases between. The CDR3 contains 14 residues.

This clone was detected a few times. The V and J genes are TRBV18 and TRBJ1-5; D might be TRBD1 (5 bases). This CDR3 has 16 amino acids. Germline CDR1 is KGHSH and CDR2 is LQKENI. The V and J ends lost 0 bases and 2 bases respectively, with 11 bases between them. As DNA, the CDR3 is TGTGCCAGCTCACCACCGGGAGGGGTCGGCAATCAGCCCCAGCATTTT. Its protein product is CASSPPGGVGNQPQHF.

The V and J genes are TRBV4-1 and TRBJ2-1, with D perhaps TRBD2 (5 bases). V was clipped by 1 base and J by 2 bases, with 12 bases between them. The CDR3 length is 16 residues. CDR1 is MGHRA, CDR2 YSYEKL, per germline. DNA for the CDR3: TGCGCCAGCAGCCAAGTGGACTTATTGACCTACAATGAGCAGTTCTTC. This codes for CASSQVDLLTYNEQFF.

This clone was observed once. The genes are TRBV10-1 and TRBJ2-5; 11 bases match TRBD2. Germline values: CDR1 WNHNN, CDR2 SYGVQD (reference sequence). Trimming at V came to 0 bases and at J to 2 bases, leaving 2 bases not matched to a gene. The CDR3 consists of 16 residues. The CDR3 bases are TGCGCCAGCAGTGAGTCGGCTAGCGGGGGGCAAGAGACCCAGTACTTC. Translated: CASSESASGGQETQYF.

The CDR3 bases are TGCGCCAGCTGTGAGGGGGGGGACTCCTACGAGCAGTACTTC. Its translation: CASCEGGDSYEQYF. The chain is built from TRBV5-1 and TRBJ2-7, with D possibly being TRBD2 (7 bases). This CDR3 is built from 14 residues. The V end lost 7 bases, the J end lost 0 bases, and 14 bases lay between the germline ends. Germline lookup yields CDR1 SGHRS and CDR2 YFSETQ. The complete variable domain, with remaining parts taken from reference TRBV5-1 and TRBJ2-7, reads KAGVTQTPRYLIKTRGQQVTLSCSPISGHRSVSWYQQTPGQGLQFLFEYFSETQRNKGNFPGRFSGRQFSNSRSEMNVSTLELGDSALYLCASCEGGDSYEQYFGPGTRLTVT.

The genes are TRBV27 and TRBJ1-5; D remains ambiguous. The V gene's germline CDR1 is MNHEY and CDR2 SMNVEV (reference sequence). With 3 bases removed from V and 1 base from J, the gap between germline ends came to 16 bases. The CDR3 consists of 17 residues. CDR3 residues: CASSLKQFFLSNQPQHF. The CDR3, as DNA: TGTGCCAGCAGTTTGAAACAGTTCTTTTTAAGCAATCAGCCCCAGCATTTT.

The chain uses TRBV4-2 and TRBJ1-1; D call uncertain. The CDR3 spans 15 residues. Trimming shortened V by 1 base and J by 4 bases, and 13 bases separated the two germline ends. Germline lookup yields CDR1 LGHNA and CDR2 YNFKEQ. CDR3 loop: CASSQGVREGTEAFF. The CDR3 DNA reads TGTGCCAGCAGCCAAGGGGTTCGGGAGGGCACTGAAGCTTTCTTT.

This chain joins TRBV7-3 and TRBJ2-1; TRBD2 might be the D (5 bases). The CDR3 has 14 residues. Trimming took 1 base from V and 6 from J, leaving 10 bases between them. Germline V gene sequence: CDR1 SGHTA, CDR2 FQGTGA. The DNA for the CDR3 is TGTGCCAGCAGCTTAAACCCTGAGGGCAATGAGCAGTTCTTC. As protein: CASSLNPEGNEQFF.